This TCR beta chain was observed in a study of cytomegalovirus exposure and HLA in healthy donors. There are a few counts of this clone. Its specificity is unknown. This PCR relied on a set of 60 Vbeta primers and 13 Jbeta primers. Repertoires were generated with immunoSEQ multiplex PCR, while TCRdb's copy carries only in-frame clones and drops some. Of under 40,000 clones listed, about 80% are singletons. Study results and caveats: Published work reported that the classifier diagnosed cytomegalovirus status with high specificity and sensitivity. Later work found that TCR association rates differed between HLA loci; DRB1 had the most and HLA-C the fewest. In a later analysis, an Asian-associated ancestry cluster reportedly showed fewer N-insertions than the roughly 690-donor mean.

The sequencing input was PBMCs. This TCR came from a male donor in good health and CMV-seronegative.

The CDR3 DNA is TGCGCCAGCAGCTTACAGGGAGCCCCTCAGCCCCAGCATTTT. The encoded protein is CASSLQGAPQPQHF. This sequence joins TRBV5-1 and TRBJ1-5, with TRBD1 as a possible D gene (6 bases). V lost 2 bases and J lost 6, with 12 bases in between. The CDR3 has 14 residues. Germline CDR1 reads SGHRS; CDR2 reads YFSETQ.